Each of the 11 T cell receptor beta chains below was sequenced from the same sample in a study of response to subunit inactivated influenza vaccine. TCRdb used MiXCR to reprocess the RT-PCR reads, holding one entry per CDR3 protein. The sample carries hundreds of thousands of distinct CDR3 sequences, about 8% recorded once. The specimen was PBMCs from blood, collected around 2 years after vaccination. All receptors derive from a man in his fifties or sixties who received an inactivated influenza vaccine.

This clonotype was counted many times. The rearrangement uses TRBV29-1 and TRBJ1-2; TRBD1 is a possible D gene (5 bases). Germline V gene data show CDR1 as SQVTM and CDR2 as ANQGSEA. The V end lost 3 bases, the J end lost 2 bases, and 10 bases lay between the germline ends. CDR3 size: 13 residues. The DNA for the CDR3 is TGCAGCGTTGACTTGCAGGGAAACTATGGCTACACCTTC. Protein product: CSVDLQGNYGYTF.

This clonotype was detected many times. The chain recombines TRBV6-1 with TRBJ2-4; 9 nucleotides align to TRBD1. Germline values: CDR1 MNHNS, CDR2 SASEGT. CDR3 length: 15 residues. Trimming at V came to 5 bases and at J to 2 bases, leaving 4 bases not matched to a gene. This chain's CDR3 is CASSRDRAPKNIQYF. In DNA, the CDR3 is TGTGCCAGCAGTCGGGACAGGGCTCCCAAAAACATTCAGTACTTC.

The chain employs TRBV5-1 and TRBJ2-7; the D gene is possibly TRBD2 (5 bases). Germline assignment: CDR1 SGHRS and CDR2 YFSETQ. The CDR3 has 14 residues. V was cut by 1 base and J by 3 bases, with 11 bases left in between. CDR3: CASSLRSGHYEQYF. CDR3 nucleotides: TGCGCCAGCAGCTTGCGGAGCGGCCACTACGAGCAGTACTTC.

V is TRBV18 and J is TRBJ2-5, with TRBD2 matching 9 bases. With 4 bases clipped from V and 5 bases from J, the junction kept 5 bases outside the gene matches. The CDR3 runs to 14 residues. Germline lookup yields CDR1 KGHSH and CDR2 LQKENI. In DNA, the CDR3 is TGTGCCAGCTCACTAGCGGGGGTCATGGAGACCCAGTACTTC. Its protein product is CASSLAGVMETQYF.

This clonotype has more than one count but fewer than ten. This rearrangement joins TRBV28 to TRBJ2-3; 8 bases agree with TRBD2. The V segment lost 4 bases and the J segment 6 bases; nucleotides outside the gene matches: 18. Germline CDR1 and CDR2: MDHEN and SYDVKM. The CDR3 covers 18 residues. In DNA form, the CDR3 reads TGTGCCAGCAGTTCCCACGGACTAGCTGACTCCGGATTGGATACGCAGTATTTT. It specifies CASSSHGLADSGLDTQYF.

This clonotype appeared many times. V and J are TRBV29-1 and TRBJ2-7, with a possible D match to TRBD1 (6 bases). CDR1 is SQVTM, CDR2 ANQGSEA, per germline. V was trimmed by 6 bases and J by 2 bases, leaving 17 bases between them. The CDR3 loop spans 14 amino acids. CDR3 loop: CSVFFRDIPYEQYF. The CDR3, as DNA: TGCAGCGTCTTTTTCCGGGACATTCCCTACGAGCAGTACTTC.

This clonotype was recorded a few times. The chain employs TRBV29-1 and TRBJ1-5; no clear D. Germline V lookup: CDR1 SQVTM, CDR2 ANQGSEA. The CDR3 is 13 residues long. Trimming took off 6 bases at V and 1 base at J, with 10 bases between the two ends. The CDR3, as DNA: TGCAGCGTACTGTACGGCAGCAATCAGCCCCAGCATTTT. Protein: CSVLYGSNQPQHF.

This clonotype was observed a handful of times. The chain has TRBV15 and TRBJ2-2; 8 bases agree with TRBD1. This CDR3 spans 14 amino acids. Per the germline V gene, CDR1 is LNHNV and CDR2 is YYDKDF (reference sequence). The V gene end was trimmed by 4 bases and the J gene end by 6 bases; junction bases not matched to a gene: 4. The CDR3 coding sequence is TGTGCCACCAGCATAACAGGGGGAGCCGGGGAGCTGTTTTTT. Protein: CATSITGGAGELFF. Complete variable domain (other parts from reference TRBV15 and TRBJ2-2): DAMVIQNPRYQVTQFGKPVTLSCSQTLNHNVMYWYQQKSSQAPKLLFHYYDKDFNNEADTPDNFQSRRPNTSFCFLDIRSPGLGDTAMYLCATSITGGAGELFFGEGSRLTVL.

This clonotype has only a few counts. This chain links TRBV29-1 with TRBJ2-1, with D unresolved. V was shortened by 4 bases and J by 2 bases, with 9 bases between the two germline ends. Germline CDR1 is SQVTM and CDR2 is ANQGSEA. The CDR3 length is 13 residues. The CDR3 loop is CSVVSAAYNEQFF. Written as DNA, the CDR3 is TGCAGCGTTGTTTCGGCAGCCTACAATGAGCAGTTCTTC.

The chain employs TRBV15 and TRBJ1-2; 8 bases fit TRBD1. The germline V gene has CDR1 LNHNV and CDR2 YYDKDF (reference sequence). Germline trimming cut 5 bases from V and 4 bases from J; bases unmatched to any gene: 9. This CDR3 has 15 amino acids. The CDR3 loop reads CATSRPDRDSYGYTF. Written as DNA, the CDR3 is TGTGCCACCAGCCGCCCGGACAGGGACAGCTATGGCTACACCTTC.

This clonotype was seen many times. The chain recombines TRBV2 with TRBJ2-4; D may be TRBD1 or TRBD2 (5 bases each). From germline, CDR1 is SNHLY and CDR2 FYNNEI. The CDR3 has 17 residues. V lost 4 bases to trimming and J lost 4 bases, with 20 bases between them. CDR3 nucleotide sequence: TGTGCCAGCAGTGGTAATTGGGACGGGAAAACTAAAAACATTCAGTACTTC. It translates to CASSGNWDGKTKNIQYF. The full variable domain, rest sourced from reference TRBV2 and TRBJ2-4, is EPEVTQTPSHQVTQMGQEVILRCVPISNHLYFYWYRQILGQKVEFLVSFYNNEISEKSEIFDDQFSVERPDGSNFTLKIRSTKLEDSAMYFCASSGNWDGKTKNIQYFGAGTRLSVL.